This T cell receptor (beta chain) was retrieved from a study of T cell responses to AZD1222 COVID-19 vaccine. The study, taken as a whole, reports: At 160-218 and 743-854, vaccine-associated CD4 TCRs were dominant, and they spanned spike. Nearly half of spike-specific TCRs reportedly target unmutated variant regions. Clonal diversity may have been underestimated, and the donors were mostly white British, with more females than males. Of the AZD1222 recipients, only five to seven were seropositive at baseline.

TCRdb's copy holds only in-frame clones and misses some; the assay was immunoSEQ multiplex PCR. Among around 150,000 clones, approximately 91% were seen once, and the ten largest hold approximately 2%. Of note for this clone: Its antigen is not known.

The sample consisted of peripheral blood, taken 28 days after the second AZD1222 dose. This clonotype was sampled from an adult who received the AZD1222 COVID-19 vaccine.

For the CDR3, the DNA is TGCGCCAGCAGCTTGGCACAGGGTACATCGCGGGAGACCCAGTACTTC. Amino acids: CASSLAQGTSRETQYF. V usage is TRBV5-1 and J usage is TRBJ2-5; tentative D call: TRBD1 (6 bases). V dropped 0 bases and J dropped 5 bases, with 17 bases sitting between them. Germline CDR1 SGHRS, CDR2 YFSETQ. The CDR3 contains 16 residues.